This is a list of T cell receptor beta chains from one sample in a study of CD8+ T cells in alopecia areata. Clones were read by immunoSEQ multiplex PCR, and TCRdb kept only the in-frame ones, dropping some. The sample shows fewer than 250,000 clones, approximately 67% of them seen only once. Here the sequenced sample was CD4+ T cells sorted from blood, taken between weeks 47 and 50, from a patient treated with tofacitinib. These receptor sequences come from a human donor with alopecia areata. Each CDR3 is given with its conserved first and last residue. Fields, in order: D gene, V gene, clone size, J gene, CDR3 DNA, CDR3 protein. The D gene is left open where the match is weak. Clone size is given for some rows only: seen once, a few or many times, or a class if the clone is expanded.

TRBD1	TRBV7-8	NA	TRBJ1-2	TGTGCCAGCAGCTTAGACACAGGGGACTATGGCTACACCTTC	CASSLDTGDYGYTF
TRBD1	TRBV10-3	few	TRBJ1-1	TGTGCCATCAGTTCCGACAGGGGGGCCACTGAAGCTTTCTTT	CAISSDRGATEAFF
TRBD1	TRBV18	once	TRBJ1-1	TGTGCCAGCTCAGCAGGACAGGGATATAACACTGAAGCTTTCTTT	CASSAGQGYNTEAFF
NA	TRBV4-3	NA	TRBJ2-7	TGCGCCAGCAGCTCTCACGGGGAGCAAGGGAGGTACGAGCAGTACTTC	CASSSHGEQGRYEQYF
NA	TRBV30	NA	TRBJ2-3	TGTGCCTGTACAGGCGCGTTATCGGCAGATACGCAGTATTTT	CACTGALSADTQYF
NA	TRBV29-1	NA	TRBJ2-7	TGCAGCGCGCTGACAGTCCCCTCCTACGAGCAGTACTTC	CSALTVPSYEQYF
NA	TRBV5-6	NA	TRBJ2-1	TGTGCCAGCAGCTTGGCCTACTTTGGGGAGTTCTTC	CASSLAYFGEFF
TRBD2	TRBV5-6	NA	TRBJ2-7	TGTGCCAGCAGCTATAGCGGGGGCGGCTACGAGCAGTACTTC	CASSYSGGGYEQYF
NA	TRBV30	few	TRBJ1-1	TGTGCCTGGAGTGCATGGGGGAACACTGAAGCTTTCTTT	CAWSAWGNTEAFF
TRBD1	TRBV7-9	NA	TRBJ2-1	TGTGCCAGCTTAACTGGGACAGGGGATGATGAGCAGTTCTTC	CASLTGTGDDEQFF
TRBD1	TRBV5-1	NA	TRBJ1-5	TGCGCCAGCAGCTTGGCAGGGGGGAGCAATCAGCCCCAGCATTTT	CASSLAGGSNQPQHF
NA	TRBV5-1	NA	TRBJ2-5	TGCGCCAGCAGCTCCCGGACCCAAAGCTGGGAGACCCAGTACTTC	CASSSRTQSWETQYF
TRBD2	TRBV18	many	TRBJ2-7	TGTGCCAGCTCAGGGGACTACCGCTACGAGCAGTACTTC	CASSGDYRYEQYF
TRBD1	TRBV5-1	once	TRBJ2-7	TGCGCCAGCAGCCCAGGACAGGGATTCGACGAGCAGTACTTC	CASSPGQGFDEQYF
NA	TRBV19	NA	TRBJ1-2	TGTGCCAGTAGCAGAACTTTGACAGAAGCTAACTATGGCTACACCTTC	CASSRTLTEANYGYTF
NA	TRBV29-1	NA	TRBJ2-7	TGCAGCGTTGGCGGGGCAGGCGGGGTCTACGAGCAGTACTTC	CSVGGAGGVYEQYF